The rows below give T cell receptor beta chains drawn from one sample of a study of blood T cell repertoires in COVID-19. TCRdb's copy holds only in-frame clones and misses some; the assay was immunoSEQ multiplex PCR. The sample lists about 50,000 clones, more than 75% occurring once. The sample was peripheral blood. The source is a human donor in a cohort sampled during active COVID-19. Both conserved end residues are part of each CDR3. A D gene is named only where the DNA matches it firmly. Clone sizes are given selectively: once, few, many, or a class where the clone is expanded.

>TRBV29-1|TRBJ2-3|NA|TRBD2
CSVGRTSGRSTDTQYF
TGCAGCGTTGGCCGGACTAGCGGGAGAAGCACAGATACGCAGTATTTT
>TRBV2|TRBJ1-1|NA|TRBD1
CASNDGQGALRAFF
TGTGCCAGCAACGATGGACAGGGGGCGTTGAGAGCTTTCTTT
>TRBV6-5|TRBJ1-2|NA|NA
CASSYKGQGLLGYTF
TGTGCCAGCAGTTACAAGGGCCAGGGGCTATTAGGCTACACCTTC
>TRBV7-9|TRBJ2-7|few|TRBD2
CASSLLAGVHDEQYF
TGTGCCAGCAGCTTACTAGCGGGAGTCCACGACGAGCAGTACTTC
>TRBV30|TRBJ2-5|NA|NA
CAWSVSGVETQYF
TGTGCCTGGAGTGTTTCGGGAGTTGAGACCCAGTACTTC
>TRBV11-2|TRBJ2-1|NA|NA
CASSLDRGNEQFF
TGTGCCAGCAGCTTAGATAGGGGGAATGAGCAGTTCTTC
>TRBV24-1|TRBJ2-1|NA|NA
CATGEADRNEQFF
TGTGCCACCGGAGAGGCAGACCGAAATGAGCAGTTCTTC
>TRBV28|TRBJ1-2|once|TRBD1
CASSWDRLYGYTF
TGTGCCAGCAGCTGGGACAGGCTCTATGGCTACACCTTC
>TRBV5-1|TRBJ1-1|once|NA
CASSLWGPMNTEAFF
TGCGCCAGCAGCTTGTGGGGCCCTATGAACACTGAAGCTTTCTTT
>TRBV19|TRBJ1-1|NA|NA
CASRLQQIMNTEAFF
TGTGCCAGTAGATTACAACAGATTATGAACACTGAAGCTTTCTTT
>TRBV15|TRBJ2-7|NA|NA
CATSRAGLGGYEQYF
TGTGCCACCAGCAGAGCTGGACTTGGAGGGTACGAGCAGTACTTC
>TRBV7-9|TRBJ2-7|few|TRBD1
CASSAPGKSSTGGDEQYF
TGTGCCAGCAGCGCGCCAGGGAAGTCATCGACAGGGGGCGACGAGCAGTACTTC
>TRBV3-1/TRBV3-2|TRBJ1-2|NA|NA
CASSRLDSRSANYGYTF
TGTGCCAGCAGCCGGTTGGACAGCCGATCCGCTAACTATGGCTACACCTTC
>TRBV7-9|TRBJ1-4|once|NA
CASSGTTGTTRVANEKLFF
TGTGCCAGCAGCGGGACGACCGGGACAACGAGGGTGGCTAATGAAAAACTGTTTTTT
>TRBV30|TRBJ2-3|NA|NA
CAWNRGDTDTQYF
TGTGCCTGGAACCGGGGAGACACAGATACGCAGTATTTT
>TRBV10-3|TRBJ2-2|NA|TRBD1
CAISANTGGRTGELFF
TGTGCCATCAGTGCCAATACAGGGGGCCGGACCGGGGAGCTGTTTTTT
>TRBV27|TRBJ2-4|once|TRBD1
CASSLHRGRMAKNIQYF
TGTGCCAGCAGTTTACACAGGGGGCGCATGGCCAAAAACATTCAGTACTTC